This TCR beta chain was profiled in a study of T cell responses to AZD1222 COVID-19 vaccine. Study results and caveats: Across spike, vaccine-associated CD4 TCRs were found, dominant at 160-218 and 743-854. Within unmutated variant regions lay the reported targets of nearly half of spike-specific TCRs. The peak T cell response came first, and repertoires were sampled only after it. Donors in the cohort were predominantly white British and more often female, and clonal diversity was possibly underestimated.

Germline V gives CDR1 SNHLY, CDR2 FYNNEI. V shed 4 bases, J shed 3 bases, and the junction held 10 bases outside the gene matches. The CDR3 length is 17 residues. As to this clone: As yet, its antigen is unknown.

Produced via immunoSEQ multiplex PCR; TCRdb's table is partial and in-frame only. The table lists around 120,000 clones, roughly 90% of them singletons. This TCR derives from an adult in good health. Sequenced material: peripheral blood, taken on day 0 of AZD1222 vaccination. The gene calls are TRBV2 and TRBJ2-7, with 12 bases matching TRBD1. DNA for the CDR3: TGTGCCAGCAGTGCAACGGGGACAGGGGGCAAAAACTACGAGCAGTACTTC. Protein: CASSATGTGGKNYEQYF.